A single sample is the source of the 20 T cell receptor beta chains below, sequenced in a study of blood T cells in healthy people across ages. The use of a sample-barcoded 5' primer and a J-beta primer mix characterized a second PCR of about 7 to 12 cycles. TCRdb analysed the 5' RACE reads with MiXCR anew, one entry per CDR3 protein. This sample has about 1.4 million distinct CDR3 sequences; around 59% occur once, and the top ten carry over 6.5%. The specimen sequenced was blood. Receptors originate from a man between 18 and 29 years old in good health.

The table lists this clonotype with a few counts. In DNA, the CDR3 is TGTGCCAGCAGTGGACGACAGGGGCTGAACACTGAAGCTTTCTTT. Residues: CASSGRQGLNTEAFF. The V and J genes are TRBV27 and TRBJ1-1; TRBD1 matches at 8 bases. The CDR3 is made up of 15 amino acids. The junction had 5 bases not matched to a gene; V was cut back by 5 bases and J by 0 bases. Germline values: CDR1 MNHEY, CDR2 SMNVEV (reference sequence).

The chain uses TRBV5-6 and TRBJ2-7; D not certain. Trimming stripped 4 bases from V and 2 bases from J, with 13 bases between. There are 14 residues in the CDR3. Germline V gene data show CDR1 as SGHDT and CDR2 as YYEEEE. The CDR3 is CASSHVGVPYEQYF. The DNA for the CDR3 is TGTGCCAGCAGCCACGTTGGGGTCCCCTACGAGCAGTACTTC.

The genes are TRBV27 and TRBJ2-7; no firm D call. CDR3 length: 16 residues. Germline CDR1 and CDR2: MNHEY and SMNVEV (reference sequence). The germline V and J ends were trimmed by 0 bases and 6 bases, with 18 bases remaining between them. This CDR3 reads CASSLSGPSQRGEQYF. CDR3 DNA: TGTGCCAGCAGTTTATCAGGCCCCTCGCAGCGTGGCGAGCAGTACTTC.

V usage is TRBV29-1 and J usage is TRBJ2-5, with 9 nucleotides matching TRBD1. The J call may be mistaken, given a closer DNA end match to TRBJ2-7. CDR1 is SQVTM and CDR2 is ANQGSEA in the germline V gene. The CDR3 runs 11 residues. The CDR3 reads CSGETGGEQYF. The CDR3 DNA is TGCAGCGGGGAGACAGGGGGCGAGCAGTACTTC.

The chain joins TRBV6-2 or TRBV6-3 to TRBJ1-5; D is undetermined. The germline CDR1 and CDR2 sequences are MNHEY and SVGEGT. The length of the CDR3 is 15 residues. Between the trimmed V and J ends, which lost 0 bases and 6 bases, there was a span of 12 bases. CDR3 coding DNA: TGTGCCAGCAGTTACTCGAGTTTGGCAGCTCAGCCCCAGCATTTT. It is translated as CASSYSSLAAQPQHF.

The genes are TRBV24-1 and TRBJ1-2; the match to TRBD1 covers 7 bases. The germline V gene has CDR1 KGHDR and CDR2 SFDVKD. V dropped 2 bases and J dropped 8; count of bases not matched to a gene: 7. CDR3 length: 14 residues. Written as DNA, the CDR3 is TGTGCCACCAGTGATTCGACGGACAGGAGGGGCTACACCTTC. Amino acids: CATSDSTDRRGYTF.

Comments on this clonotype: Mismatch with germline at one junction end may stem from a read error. For the CDR3, the DNA is TGTGCCGGGAGTGATAACGCTGAAGCTTTCTTT. Protein sequence: CAGSDNAEAFF. J is TRBJ1-1 and V is TRBV30; D unclear. The germline CDR1 and CDR2 sequences are GTSNPN and SVGIG (reference sequence). This CDR3 is 11 amino acids long.

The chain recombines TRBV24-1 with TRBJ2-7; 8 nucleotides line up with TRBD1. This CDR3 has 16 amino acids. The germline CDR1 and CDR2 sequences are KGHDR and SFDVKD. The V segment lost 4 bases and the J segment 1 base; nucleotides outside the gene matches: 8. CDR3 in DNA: TGTGCCACCAGTGACGTCCGGGACAGGATTTCCTACGAGCAGTACTTC. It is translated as CATSDVRDRISYEQYF.

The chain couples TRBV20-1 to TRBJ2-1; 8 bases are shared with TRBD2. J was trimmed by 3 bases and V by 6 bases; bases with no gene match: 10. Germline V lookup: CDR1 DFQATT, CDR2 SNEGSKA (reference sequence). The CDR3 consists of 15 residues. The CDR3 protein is CSARDPGLDYNEQFF. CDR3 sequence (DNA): TGCAGTGCCCGAGACCCGGGACTAGACTACAATGAGCAGTTCTTC.

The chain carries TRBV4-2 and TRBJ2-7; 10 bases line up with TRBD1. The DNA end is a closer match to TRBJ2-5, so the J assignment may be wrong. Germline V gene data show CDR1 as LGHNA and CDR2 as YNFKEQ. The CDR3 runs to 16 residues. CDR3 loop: CASSPHGTGEKETQYF. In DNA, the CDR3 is TGTGCCAGCAGCCCCCACGGGACAGGGGAAAAAGAGACCCAGTACTTC.

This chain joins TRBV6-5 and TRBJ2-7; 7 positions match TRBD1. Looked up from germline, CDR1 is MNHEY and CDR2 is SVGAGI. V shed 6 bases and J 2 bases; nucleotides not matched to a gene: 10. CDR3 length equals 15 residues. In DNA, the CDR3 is TGTGCCAGCAGGGGAACCGGGACAGCTACCTACGAGCAGTACTTC. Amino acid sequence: CASRGTGTATYEQYF.

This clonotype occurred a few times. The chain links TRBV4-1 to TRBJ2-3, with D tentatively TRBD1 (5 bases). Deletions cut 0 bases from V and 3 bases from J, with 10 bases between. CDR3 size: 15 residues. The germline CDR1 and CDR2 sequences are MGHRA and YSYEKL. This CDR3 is CASSQERQPTDTQYF. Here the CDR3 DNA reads TGCGCCAGCAGCCAAGAACGACAGCCGACAGATACGCAGTATTTT.

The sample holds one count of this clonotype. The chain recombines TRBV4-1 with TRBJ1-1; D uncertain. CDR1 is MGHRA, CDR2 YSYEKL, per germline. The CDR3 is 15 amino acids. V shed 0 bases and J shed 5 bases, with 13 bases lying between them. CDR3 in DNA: TGCGCCAGCAGCCAAGAAGACCGGAGACTAACTGAAGCTTTCTTT. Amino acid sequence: CASSQEDRRLTEAFF.

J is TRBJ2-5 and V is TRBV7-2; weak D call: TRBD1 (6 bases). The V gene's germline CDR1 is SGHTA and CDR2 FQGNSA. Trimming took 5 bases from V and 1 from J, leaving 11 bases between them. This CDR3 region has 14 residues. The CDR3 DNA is TGTGCCAGCAGCAAAGGACAGATCCAAGAGACCCAGTACTTC. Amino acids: CASSKGQIQETQYF.

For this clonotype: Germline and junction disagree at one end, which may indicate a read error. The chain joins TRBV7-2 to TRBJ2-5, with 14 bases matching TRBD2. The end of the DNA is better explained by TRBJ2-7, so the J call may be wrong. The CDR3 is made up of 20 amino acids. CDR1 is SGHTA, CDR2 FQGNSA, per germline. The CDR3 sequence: CASSLVAGTSGSILTYEQYF. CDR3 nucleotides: TGCGCCAGCAGCTTAGTTGCCGGGACTAGCGGGAGTATATTGACCTACGAGCAGTACTTC.

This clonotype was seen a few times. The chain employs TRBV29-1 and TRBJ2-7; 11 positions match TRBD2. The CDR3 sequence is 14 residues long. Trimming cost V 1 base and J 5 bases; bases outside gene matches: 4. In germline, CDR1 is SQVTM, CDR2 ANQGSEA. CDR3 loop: CSVEVLAGANEQYF. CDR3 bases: TGCAGCGTTGAAGTACTAGCGGGAGCTAACGAGCAGTACTTC.

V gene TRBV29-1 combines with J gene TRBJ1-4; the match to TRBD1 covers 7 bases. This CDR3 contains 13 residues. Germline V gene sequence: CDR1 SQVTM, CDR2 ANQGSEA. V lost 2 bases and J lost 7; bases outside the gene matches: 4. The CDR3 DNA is TGCAGCGTTGAATCGAGACAGGGTGAAAAACTGTTTTTT. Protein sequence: CSVESRQGEKLFF.

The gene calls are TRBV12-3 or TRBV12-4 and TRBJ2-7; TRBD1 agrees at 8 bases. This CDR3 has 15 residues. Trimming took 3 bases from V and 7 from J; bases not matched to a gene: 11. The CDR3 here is CASSFRGQGYNEQYF. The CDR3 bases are TGTGCCAGCAGTTTCAGAGGACAGGGCTACAATGAGCAGTACTTC.

The CDR3 region is CASSLAGSGVPYEQYF. The CDR3 DNA is TGTGCCAGCAGTTTAGCAGGGTCCGGGGTTCCCTACGAGCAGTACTTC. This sequence joins TRBV12-3 or TRBV12-4 and TRBJ2-5; D possibly corresponds to TRBD2 (5 bases). The assigned J gene may be wrong: the sequence end matches TRBJ2-7 better. The CDR3 extends over 16 amino acids.

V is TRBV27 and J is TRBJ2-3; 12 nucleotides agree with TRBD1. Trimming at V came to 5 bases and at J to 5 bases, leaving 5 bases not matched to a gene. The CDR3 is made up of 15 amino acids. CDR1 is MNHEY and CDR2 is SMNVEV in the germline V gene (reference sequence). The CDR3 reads CASSPGTGGLDTQYF. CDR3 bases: TGTGCCAGCAGTCCCGGGACAGGGGGCTTAGATACGCAGTATTTT.